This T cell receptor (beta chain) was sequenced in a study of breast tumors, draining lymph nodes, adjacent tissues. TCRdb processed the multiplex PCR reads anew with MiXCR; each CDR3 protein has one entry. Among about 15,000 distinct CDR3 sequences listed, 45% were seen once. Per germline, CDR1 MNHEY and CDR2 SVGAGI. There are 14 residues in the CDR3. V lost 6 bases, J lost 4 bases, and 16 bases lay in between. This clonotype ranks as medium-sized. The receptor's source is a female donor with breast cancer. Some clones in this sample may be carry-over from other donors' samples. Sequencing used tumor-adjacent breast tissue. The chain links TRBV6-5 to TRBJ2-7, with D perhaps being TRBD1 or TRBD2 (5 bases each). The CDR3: CASRLDRDAYEQYF. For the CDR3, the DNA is TGTGCCAGCAGGCTCGACCGGGACGCTTACGAGCAGTACTTC.